This T cell receptor beta chain came from a study of T cells in Graves' hyperthyroidism and ophthalmopathy. Study-level background: Peripheral blood was taken when the disease was first diagnosed, before any treatment began.

This clonotype appeared many times. Its matching antigen is unknown. TCR beta CDR3 regions were amplified from RNA. The HTBI set primed first-round TCR CDR3 RT-PCR. TCRdb re-called the multiplex PCR reads with MiXCR, one entry per CDR3 protein. The data contain about 570,000 distinct CDR3 sequences, roughly 15% of them singletons. Regarding the study as a whole: A median approximately 6.5 months before onset, the model predicted ophthalmopathy.

The definition of stable Graves' hyperthyroidism was no ophthalmopathy progression within 18 months. Lactation, pregnancy, other autoimmune disease or uncontrolled infection led to exclusion of patients. Germline values: CDR1 GTSNPN, CDR2 SVGIG (reference sequence). The CDR3 has 13 amino acids. V was cut by 2 bases and J by 1 base, with 8 bases left in between. The chain links TRBV30 to TRBJ2-5; D is unclear. The sequenced sample consisted of blood. The sequence was collected from a woman aged 40-49 years with Graves' hyperthyroidism. The DNA for the CDR3 is TGTGCCTGGAGTAAGGTGATCCAAGAGACCCAGTACTTC. This codes for CAWSKVIQETQYF.